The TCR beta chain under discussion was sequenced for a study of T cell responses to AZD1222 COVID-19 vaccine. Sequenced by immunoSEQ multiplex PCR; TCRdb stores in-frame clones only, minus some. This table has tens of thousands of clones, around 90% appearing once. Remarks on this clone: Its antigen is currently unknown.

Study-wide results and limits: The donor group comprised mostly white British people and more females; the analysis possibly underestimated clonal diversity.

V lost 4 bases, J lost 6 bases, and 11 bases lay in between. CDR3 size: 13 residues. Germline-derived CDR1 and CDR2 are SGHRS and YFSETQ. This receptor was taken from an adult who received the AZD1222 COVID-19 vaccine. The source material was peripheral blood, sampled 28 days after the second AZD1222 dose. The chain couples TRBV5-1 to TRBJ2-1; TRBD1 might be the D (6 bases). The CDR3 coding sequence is TGCGCCAGCAGCCCGGACAGCTCCAATGAGCAGTTCTTC. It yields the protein CASSPDSSNEQFF.